The sequence of this T cell receptor beta chain was determined in a study of blood T cell repertoires in COVID-19. Looking at the study overall: Italy, Spain and the United States were the sources of the convalescent and acute COVID-19 samples. PBMCs, B-cell-depleted T cells, or T cells were the source of the cDNA or gDNA that made up the material.

The CDR3 consists of 14 residues. Germline V gene lookup returns CDR1 SGHVS and CDR2 FQNEAQ. Trimming took 6 bases from V and 8 from J, leaving 19 bases between them. Study processing details: Using reference gene primer amplification, nucleated cell counts were estimated. Generated by immunoSEQ multiplex PCR, the TCRdb table keeps only in-frame clones and is missing some. V, J and clone size are taken as reported in that table, and D and trimming were inferred from the DNA itself. The table lists around 61,000 clones, about nine tenths of them singletons, with approximately 1.5% in the top ten. This sequence was found in a man aged 55 to 70 with acute or convalescent COVID-19. The V gene is TRBV7-8, the J gene TRBJ1-2, with D possibly matching TRBD1 (6 bases). The material sequenced was peripheral blood. This chain's CDR3 is CASSFTGSGGGYTF. The CDR3 region has the DNA TGTGCCAGCAGTTTTACAGGGTCAGGAGGAGGCTACACCTTC. Supplemented by reference TRBV7-8 and TRBJ1-2, the full variable domain reads GAGVSQSPRYKVAKRGQDVALRCDPISGHVSLFWYQQALGQGPEFLTYFQNEAQLDKSGLPSDRFFAERPEGSVSTLKIQRTQQEDSAVYLCASSFTGSGGGYTFGSGTRLTVV.